This T cell receptor (beta chain) is drawn from a study of blood T cell repertoires in COVID-19 (TCRdb year 2020). General notes on the study: Collaborator samples came from the United States, Italy and Spain and covered acute and convalescent phases of COVID-19. The material from the prospective study consisted of cDNA or gDNA derived from T cells, B-cell-depleted T cells, or PBMCs. The repertoires were released in a freely available public database intended as a resource for research on the immune response to SARS-CoV-2. HLA class I and class II types, where available, came from metadata supplied by the sample provider rather than from assay-based typing. The samples were drawn from the first 160 participants of the ongoing ImmuneRACE study and from 1,254 subjects provided by 6 global collaborators. A de-identified subject ID, COVID-19 status, age in years and sex were almost always included in the sample metadata. Deeply sampled blood TCRbeta repertoires from subjects exposed to, actively infected with, or recovered from COVID-19 were included in the dataset. The investigation overall reported the following: Clinical and demographic metadata were provided uncurated, with the amount varying by source and participant.

The immunoSEQ Assay, a bias-controlled multiplex PCR, was used to amplify TCRbeta CDR3 regions from genomic DNA. The original methods were these. Within the assay, amplification of reference gene primers was used to estimate how many nucleated cells each sample contained. To quantify the absolute abundance of each unique TCRbeta CDR3 rearrangement, sequence reads were collapsed and filtered. For each sample, productive Simpson clonality was calculated as the square root of Simpson's diversity index over productive rearrangements. TCRdb re-hosts the immuneACCESS table, in-frame sequences only. Its copies lack some clones; in the studies checked, an unresolved V gene accounts for under half of them, and the cause for the rest is not known. Clonal size and the V and J genes are those of that table, whereas D and trimming came from the DNA. The sample includes approximately 200,000 clones, with approximately 88% observed a single time. The top ten hold 4% to 5% of the sample.

Concerning this clone: Its binding antigen is unknown. Per-base qualities were not stored, and no clone one base away is much larger.

The collaborating institutions used their own protocols to collect whole blood in K2EDTA tubes. For TCRbeta analysis, collaborators shipped samples as frozen whole blood, isolated PBMCs, or DNA extracted from either of those sample types. As encoded in the germline V gene, CDR1 is SGHNT while CDR2 is YENEEA. Counted from cysteine to phenylalanine, this CDR3 has 13 amino acids. The sequence is cut down to CDR3 DNA, 39 bases in frame from base 1. Trimming at the junction amounts to 2 bases on V and 3 bases on J, and the germline ends lie 6 bases apart. The sequenced sample was peripheral blood. The rearrangement combines TRBV11-3 with TRBJ2-3; the D gene is unclear. This TCR was recovered from a woman under 40 with acute or convalescent COVID-19. DNA sequence: TGTGCCAGCAGCTTACAGGATACAGATACGCAGTATTTT. Translated, it gives CASSLQDTDTQYF.